Below, one T cell receptor beta chain is given with its context. Its target antigen remains unknown. One end of the junction does not line up with germline, which may come from a read error. Healthy HIV-negative adults with no recently reported acute infections or vaccinations were included as donors. All donors were Caucasian adults living in Nashville, Tennessee, USA. CD4+ T cells were enriched by magnetic negative selection, after which naive cells were positively selected on CD45RA and the negative fraction was taken as the memory subset. After blood collection by leukapheresis, PBMCs were isolated using Ficoll-Histopaque density gradient centrifugation and then cryopreserved in the vapor phase of liquid nitrogen. Analytical flow cytometry was used to check the purity and quantity of every magnetically sorted T cell population. Each sorted fraction had its genomic DNA isolated and then quantified by UV absorbance on a Nanodrop 2000c.

Its CDR3 holds 11 amino acids, cysteine through phenylalanine. Solely the CDR3 DNA is kept, with 33 bases framed from the first base. For CDR1 and CDR2, the germline V gene (reference sequence) lists DFQATT and SNEGSKA. The entry originates in a study of shared clonotypes between healthy human individuals (dated by TCRdb to the early 2020s). Regarding the study in general: Two women and a few men aged 18 to 49 years were included in the cohort. Per donor, three plates each were used for CD4 naive and CD4 memory, two for CD8 naive, and one for CD8 memory. To estimate repertoire size and how much clonotypes are shared between individuals, the study performed deep sequencing of blood TCR repertoires from roughly five healthy adults. Different laboratories and diverse techniques were used to prepare libraries and sequence TCR repertoires, to increase sequencing depth and limit assay-specific biases. Each donor's leukapheresis produced roughly between roughly 0.85 and 9.5 billion PBMCs. The paper as a whole reports these results and caveats: Compared with non-shared clonotypes, clonotypes shared by all four sorted-subset donors had higher generation probabilities. Approximately 4.8% of naive CD4, approximately 3.7% of naive CD8, approximately 2% of memory CD4, and around 0.42% of memory CD8 clonotypes were shared across several donors. Because the study included only a small number of donors, the genetic and exposure-history diversity represented was limited. Based on pairwise subsampling, the degree of clonotype sharing among donors was expected to be affected by sequencing depth. Naive subsets generally had larger estimated clonotype richness than memory subsets. Even with the large sequencing depth, rarefaction of the sorted-subset datasets indicated that sequencing was incomplete. Sampling was limited to blood, and TCR repertoires in tissue likely differ from TCR repertoires in blood.

TCR CDR3 regions were amplified from genomic DNA by multiplex PCR using the deep immunoSEQ assay. Genomic DNA extracted from each cell subset was distributed evenly over all wells of several immunoSEQ 96-well plates, and each plate served as one replicate. For sorted subsets, 200 to 250 ng genomic DNA, equal to some 28,000 T cell genomes, was loaded into each replicate PCR. Purified libraries were measured with a Qubit 3.0 fluorometer, size-checked on a Bioanalyzer 2100, and measured again with the KAPA Library Quantification kit. Every immunoSEQ 96-well plate was sequenced on a dedicated single-read 150-cycle Illumina NextSeq 550 flow cell. The original methods were these. The immunoSEQ output contained only junctional sequences without quality scores, so filtering could not match that applied to full-length reads. To assign V/J genes and CDR3, sequences were annotated using PyIR, a Python wrapper for IgBLAST v1.9, with IMGT germline references. Reads were removed for weak V/J assignments (E-value above 1e-6), missing CDR3, stop codons, out-of-frame junctions, or ambiguous translated residues. V3J clonotypes were defined as sequences sharing an identical inferred V gene, J gene, and CDR3 amino acid sequence. Percentage overlap between repertoires was calculated by dividing the number of shared unique clonotypes by the size of the smaller repertoire. RTK rarefaction, the Chao1 estimator, and Recon v2.1 estimates of unobserved clonotypes were used to assess repertoire richness. Generation probabilities were computed with OLGA for all TCRbeta clonotypes obtained by the gDNA method from a handful of donors. TCRdb obtained this table from immuneACCESS and retained in-frame rearrangements with V and J assigned. These tables miss some clones; where compared with another copy, unresolved V genes account for less than half of the shortfall, and the remainder is unexplained. Clone size and the V and J calls come from that table; the DNA yielded D and trimming. This sample holds roughly 1,100,000 clones; 70% to 80% were observed only once. The ten largest account for about 1.5% of the sample.

The sequenced sample consisted of memory CD4+ T cells sorted from blood. Per the publication, the cell subset or site label means: CD45RA-negative fraction. The V and J genes are TRBV20-1 and TRBJ1-2; TRBD1 might be the D gene, on 5 matching bases. This receptor was taken from a man aged 18 to 29 in good health. The DNA is TGCAGTGCTAGGGACCGGGACCTCAATCTCTTC. The translation is CSARDRDLNLF.